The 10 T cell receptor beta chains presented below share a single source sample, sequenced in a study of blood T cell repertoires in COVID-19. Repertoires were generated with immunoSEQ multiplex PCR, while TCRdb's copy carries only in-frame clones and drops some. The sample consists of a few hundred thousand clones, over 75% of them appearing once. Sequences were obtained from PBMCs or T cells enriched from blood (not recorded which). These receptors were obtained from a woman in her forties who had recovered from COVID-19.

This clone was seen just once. The CDR3 DNA reads as TGTGCCAGCAGCCCTGACCACCGGGACAATTTTTCCCTCCACTTT. It yields the protein CASSPDHRDNFSLHF. V is TRBV5-6 and J is TRBJ1-6; D is perhaps TRBD1 (6 bases). The CDR3 contains 15 residues. Trimming removed 4 bases from V and 14 bases from J, with 22 bases in between. The germline V gene encodes CDR1 SGHDT and CDR2 YYEEEE.

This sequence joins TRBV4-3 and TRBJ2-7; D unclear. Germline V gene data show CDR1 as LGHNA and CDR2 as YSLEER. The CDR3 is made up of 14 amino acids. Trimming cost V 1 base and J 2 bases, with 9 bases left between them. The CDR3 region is CASSQGYNTYEQYF. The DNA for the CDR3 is TGCGCCAGCAGCCAAGGATATAACACCTACGAGCAGTACTTC.

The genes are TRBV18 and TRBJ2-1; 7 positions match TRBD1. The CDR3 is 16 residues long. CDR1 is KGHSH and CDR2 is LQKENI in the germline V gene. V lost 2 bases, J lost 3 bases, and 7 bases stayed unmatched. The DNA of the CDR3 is TGTGCCAGCTCACCAGGGACAGTGATCCTCTACAATGAGCAGTTCTTC. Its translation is CASSPGTVILYNEQFF.

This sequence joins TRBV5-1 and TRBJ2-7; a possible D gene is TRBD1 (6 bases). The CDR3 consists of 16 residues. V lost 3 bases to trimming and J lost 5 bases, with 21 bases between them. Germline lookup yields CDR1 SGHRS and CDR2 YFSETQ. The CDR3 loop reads CASSSGRTARGHEQYF. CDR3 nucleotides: TGCGCCAGCAGCTCCGGCCGGACAGCCCGGGGCCACGAGCAGTACTTC.

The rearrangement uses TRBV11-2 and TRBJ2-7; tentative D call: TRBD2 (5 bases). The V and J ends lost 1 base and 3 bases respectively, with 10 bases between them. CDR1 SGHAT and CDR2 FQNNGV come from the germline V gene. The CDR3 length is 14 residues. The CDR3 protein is CASSLVAINYEQYF. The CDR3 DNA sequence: TGTGCCAGCAGCTTAGTAGCGATCAACTACGAGCAGTACTTC.

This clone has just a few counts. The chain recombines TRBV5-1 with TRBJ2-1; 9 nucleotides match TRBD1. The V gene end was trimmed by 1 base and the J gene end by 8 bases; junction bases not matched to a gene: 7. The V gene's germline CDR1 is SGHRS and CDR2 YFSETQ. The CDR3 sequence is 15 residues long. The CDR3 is CASSLLGQGRDEQFF. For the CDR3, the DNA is TGCGCCAGCAGCTTGTTGGGACAGGGACGGGATGAGCAGTTCTTC.

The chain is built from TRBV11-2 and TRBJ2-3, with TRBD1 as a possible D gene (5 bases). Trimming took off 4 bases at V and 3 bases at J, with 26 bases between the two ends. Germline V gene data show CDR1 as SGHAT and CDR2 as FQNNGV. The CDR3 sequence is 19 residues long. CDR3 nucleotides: TGTGCCAGCAGCTCCCATGGGGCAGAGAATGTCTATAGAACAGATACGCAGTATTTT. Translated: CASSSHGAENVYRTDTQYF.

CDR3 amino acids: CASSRGGPSRQPQHF. Here the CDR3 DNA reads TGTGCCAGCAGCCGGGGGGGGCCATCCCGTCAGCCCCAGCATTTT. J is TRBJ1-5 and V is TRBV3-1 (or the pseudogene TRBV3-2); TRBD1 might be the D (6 bases). The CDR3 covers 15 residues. In germline, CDR1 is LGHDT, CDR2 YNNKEL (reference sequence). V lost 4 bases and J lost 6, with 16 bases in between.

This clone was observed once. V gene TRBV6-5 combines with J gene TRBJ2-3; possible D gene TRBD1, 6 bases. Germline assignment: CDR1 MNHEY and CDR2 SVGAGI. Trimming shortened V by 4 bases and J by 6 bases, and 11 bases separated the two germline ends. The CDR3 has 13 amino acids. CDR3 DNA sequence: TGTGCCAGCAGTTCACAGGGACCCGATACGCAGTATTTT. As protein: CASSSQGPDTQYF.

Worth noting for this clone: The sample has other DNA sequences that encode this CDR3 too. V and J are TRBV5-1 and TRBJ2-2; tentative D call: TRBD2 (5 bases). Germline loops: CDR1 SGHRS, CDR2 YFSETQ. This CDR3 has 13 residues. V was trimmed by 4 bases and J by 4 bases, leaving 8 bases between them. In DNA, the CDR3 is TGCGCCAGCAGCCCCAGCGGCACCGGGGAGCTGTTTTTT. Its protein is CASSPSGTGELFF.